Shown below are 18 T cell receptor beta chains from a single sample sequenced in a study of T cells in Graves' hyperthyroidism and ophthalmopathy. Amplified regions were TCR beta CDR3 sequences from RNA transcripts. HTBI primers drove first-round RT-PCR of the TCR CDR3. Via MiXCR, TCRdb re-called the multiplex PCR reads, giving one row per CDR3 protein. The table has approximately 430,000 distinct CDR3 sequences, roughly 14% seen once; the top ten hold around 7.7%. Specimen: blood. The receptors shown here come from a woman aged 18-30 years with Graves' hyperthyroidism.

This clonotype was detected ten times or more. This chain uses TRBV6-1 with TRBJ1-6; no clear D. Germline CDR1 MNHNS, CDR2 SASEGT. V lost 7 bases and J lost 8, with 9 bases in between. The CDR3 is 12 amino acids. The CDR3 DNA reads TGTGCCAGCAATCATGTGTATTCACCCCTCCACTTT. Residues: CASNHVYSPLHF.

The gene calls are TRBV12-3 or TRBV12-4 and TRBJ2-5, with D unclear. The CDR3 totals 15 residues. Trimming removed 5 bases at V and 2 bases at J, with 15 bases between. The CDR3 reads CASSLPLRGQETQYF. For the CDR3, the DNA is TGTGCCAGCAGTCTCCCCCTCCGCGGTCAAGAGACCCAGTACTTC.

In this sample, this clonotype turned up many times. The V gene is TRBV20-1, the J gene TRBJ1-1; unclear D gene. The germline gives CDR1 DFQATT, CDR2 SNEGSKA (reference sequence). The CDR3 runs to 16 residues. Between the trimmed V and J ends, which lost 5 bases and 1 base, there was a span of 20 bases. The CDR3 DNA is TGCAGTGCTGCAGCAGGCCCACGGGCTTGGAACACTGAAGCTTTCTTT. Protein product: CSAAAGPRAWNTEAFF.

This clonotype has ten or more counts. The V and J genes are TRBV9 and TRBJ1-2; D ambiguous. This CDR3 is 13 amino acids long. Germline V lookup: CDR1 SGDLS, CDR2 YYNGEE. Trimming pared 10 bases from V and 2 bases from J, leaving 15 bases between. The CDR3 region is CASHVGVNYGYTF. The CDR3 DNA is TGTGCCTCCCACGTGGGAGTCAACTATGGCTACACCTTC.

Concerning this clonotype: Since a much larger clone is just one base distant, this may be a read error. The J gene is TRBJ2-1, the V gene TRBV11-1; possibly TRBD2 for D (5 bases). CDR1 SGHAT and CDR2 FQDESV come from the germline V gene (reference sequence). The CDR3 sequence is 17 residues long. CDR3: CASSSAGGYSSYNEQSF. CDR3 bases: TGTGCCAGCAGCTCCGCAGGCGGGTACAGCTCCTACAATGAGCAGTCCTTC.

The chain couples TRBV20-1 to TRBJ2-5, with D maybe TRBD2 (7 bases). The CDR3 consists of 14 residues. Trimming shortened V by 1 base and J by 5 bases, and 14 bases separated the two germline ends. Germline V lookup: CDR1 DFQATT, CDR2 SNEGSKA (reference sequence). The CDR3: CSARAPGGVETQYF. The CDR3 nucleotides read TGCAGTGCTAGAGCCCCGGGGGGCGTGGAGACCCAGTACTTC.

In its sample, this clonotype was seen many times. This chain uses TRBV30 with TRBJ2-7, with D possibly matching TRBD2 (5 bases). This CDR3 spans 13 amino acids. The germline gives CDR1 GTSNPN, CDR2 SVGIG (reference sequence). V was shortened by 3 bases and J by 0 bases, with 9 bases between the two germline ends. This CDR3 reads CAWRLASSYEQYF. The CDR3 nucleotides are TGTGCCTGGAGGTTAGCGAGCTCCTACGAGCAGTACTTC.

This clonotype was counted at least ten times. This chain connects TRBV5-5 to TRBJ2-7, with TRBD2 matching over 7 bases. The ends lost 4 bases at V and 2 bases at J; junction bases unmatched: 15. This CDR3 region has 17 residues. Germline CDR1 and CDR2: SGHKS and YYEKEE (reference sequence). The CDR3 loop is CASSGSGAGQTPYEQYF. The CDR3 DNA is TGTGCCAGCAGCGGGAGCGGGGCAGGACAAACCCCCTACGAGCAGTACTTC.

Regarding this clonotype: This may be a read error, as it is one base from a much larger clone. V and J are TRBV5-1 and TRBJ2-7, with unresolved D. Germline-derived CDR1 and CDR2 are SGHRS and YFSETQ. The CDR3 has 14 amino acids. CDR3 in amino acids: CASSFGQARSEQCF. In DNA, the CDR3 is TGCGCCAGCAGCTTTGGGCAGGCGAGAAGCGAGCAGTGCTTC.

This chain links TRBV11-3 with TRBJ2-7; weak D call: TRBD1 (6 bases). Trimming shortened V by 4 bases and J by 6 bases, and 13 bases separated the two germline ends. This CDR3 has 13 amino acids. Germline V gives CDR1 SGHNT, CDR2 YENEEA. The CDR3 protein is CASSSTDRAEQYF. As DNA, the CDR3 is TGTGCCAGCAGCTCCACGGACAGAGCCGAGCAGTACTTC.

The sample holds many counts of this clonotype. This rearrangement joins TRBV7-2 to TRBJ1-1; no reliable D call. Germline V gene data show CDR1 as SGHTA and CDR2 as FQGNSA. Trimming shortened V by 3 bases and J by 5 bases, and 10 bases separated the two germline ends. The CDR3 runs to 13 residues. The DNA for the CDR3 is TGTGCCAGCAGCTTCGGATTCGGTACTGAAGCTTTCTTT. Residues: CASSFGFGTEAFF.

Ten or more counts support this clonotype. The genes are TRBV7-9 and TRBJ2-7; D is unresolved. V was shortened by 2 bases and J by 3 bases, with 8 bases between the two germline ends. The CDR3 is 13 residues long. The germline V gene has CDR1 SEHNR and CDR2 FQNEAQ (reference sequence). The DNA for the CDR3 is TGTGCCAGCAGCTTATTTGTGAACTACGAGCAGTACTTC. Amino acids: CASSLFVNYEQYF.

This clonotype showed up just a few times. V and J are TRBV12-3 or TRBV12-4 and TRBJ2-7, with 12 bases matching TRBD2. The CDR3 runs to 14 residues. Trimming took 4 bases from V and 7 from J; bases not matched to a gene: 5. For the CDR3, the DNA is TGTGCCAGCAGTTGGGGTCTAGCGGGAGGGGAGCAGTACTTC. Protein product: CASSWGLAGGEQYF.

V usage is TRBV5-6 and J usage is TRBJ1-5, with D maybe TRBD1 (6 bases). The CDR3 is made up of 13 amino acids. V was clipped by 4 bases and J by 5 bases, with 10 bases between them. The germline CDR1 and CDR2 sequences are SGHDT and YYEEEE. The CDR3 protein is CASSTGGDQPQHF. CDR3 nucleotides: TGTGCCAGCAGCACTGGGGGCGATCAGCCCCAGCATTTT.

This clonotype appeared many times. V gene TRBV5-1 combines with J gene TRBJ2-1; 11 bases are a match to TRBD2. The CDR3 loop spans 15 amino acids. Germline CDR1 is SGHRS and CDR2 is YFSETQ. V dropped 3 bases and J dropped 7; count of bases not matched to a gene: 6. Here the CDR3 reads CASSWVAGGTNEQFF. In nucleotides, the CDR3 is TGCGCCAGCAGCTGGGTAGCGGGAGGGACGAATGAGCAGTTCTTC.

The chain has TRBV12-3 or TRBV12-4 and TRBJ2-2, with 10 bases matching TRBD2. The junction had 1 base not matched to a gene; V was cut back by 2 bases and J by 4 bases. The CDR3 runs 15 residues. CDR3 coding DNA: TGTGCCAGCAGTTTACTAGCGGGGGTCACCGGGGAGCTGTTTTTT. It specifies CASSLLAGVTGELFF.

This clonotype was seen at least ten times. The rearrangement joins TRBV11-3 to TRBJ2-5, with D perhaps TRBD1 or TRBD2 (5 bases each). The V end was cut by 5 bases, the J end by 1 base, with 17 bases between. This CDR3 comprises 16 residues. CDR1 is SGHNT and CDR2 is YENEEA in the germline V gene. CDR3 region: CASSPHWDGAQETQYF. CDR3 in DNA: TGTGCCAGCAGCCCTCACTGGGACGGAGCCCAAGAGACCCAGTACTTC.

This clonotype was seen ten or more times. The chain employs TRBV12-3 or TRBV12-4 and TRBJ2-5, with 15 nucleotides matching TRBD2. The V gene end was trimmed by 5 bases and the J gene end by 5 bases; junction bases not matched to a gene: 12. The CDR3 is 18 residues long. CDR3 DNA: TGTGCCAGCAGTCCCGGACTAGCGGGGGGGCCTTTTCCCGAGACCCAGTACTTC. Protein product: CASSPGLAGGPFPETQYF.